The TCR beta chain described here comes from a study of Graves' ophthalmopathy and Graves' hyperthyroidism. General study points: Blood repertoires reportedly contained most expanded thyroid clonotypes above 0.001 frequency.

Trimming removed 4 bases from V and 4 bases from J, with 10 bases in between. The CDR3 loop spans 14 amino acids. Remarks on this clonotype: The antigen remains unidentified.

The authors amplified TCR beta CDR3 regions from RNA transcripts. HTBI primers were used in a first-round RT-PCR, which preceded a second-round multiplex PCR. TCRdb reprocessed the multiplex PCR reads via MiXCR and lists one record per CDR3 protein. The sample lists around 660,000 distinct CDR3 sequences, about 38% seen once, with more than 2.5% in the top ten. The source is an adult man with Graves' ophthalmopathy. This sequence joins TRBV12-3 or TRBV12-4 and TRBJ2-2; possible D gene TRBD1, 5 bases. The sequenced material came from peripheral blood. DNA for the CDR3: TGTGCCAGCAGTTCCGGCAGGGTCACCGGGGAGCTGTTTTTT. It encodes CASSSGRVTGELFF.